A single sample gave rise to the 17 T cell receptor beta chains below, sequenced in a study of cytomegalovirus exposure and HLA in healthy donors. With 60 Vbeta and 13 Jbeta primers, the PCR was carried out. TCRdb's table, derived via immunoSEQ multiplex PCR, lists solely in-frame clones and lacks some. The profile covers 100,000 to 150,000 clones, with about 79% appearing a single time and around 3% taken by the ten largest. The specimen was PBMCs. Every receptor here comes from a woman aged 45-60 years in good health and CMV-seronegative.

The CDR3 sequence: CASSRPDRGIYNEQFF. The CDR3 DNA follows: TGTGCCAGCAGCCGCCCCGACAGGGGCATATACAATGAGCAGTTCTTC. This rearrangement joins TRBV28 to TRBJ2-1, with 8 bases matching TRBD1. The germline gives CDR1 MDHEN, CDR2 SYDVKM. V dropped 6 bases and J dropped 4; count of bases not matched to a gene: 11. CDR3 size: 16 residues.

The V gene is TRBV27, the J gene TRBJ2-5, with D perhaps matching TRBD2 (5 bases). V lost 8 bases and J 2 bases, leaving 15 bases between the germline ends. The CDR3 consists of 14 residues. Germline V gene data show CDR1 as MNHEY and CDR2 as SMNVEV (reference sequence). This CDR3 reads CASRRGRAQETQYF. CDR3 DNA sequence: TGTGCCAGCCGCCGGGGTAGGGCTCAAGAGACCCAGTACTTC.

The chain's CDR3 is CASSINRGDTQYF. The CDR3 region has the DNA TGTGCCAGTAGTATTAACAGGGGAGATACGCAGTATTTT. The gene calls are TRBV19 and TRBJ2-3; 7 bases are a match to TRBD1. Germline V lookup: CDR1 LNHDA, CDR2 SQIVND (reference sequence). The CDR3 has 13 amino acids. Germline trimming cut 3 bases from V and 5 bases from J; bases unmatched to any gene: 2.

The chain joins TRBV6-5 to TRBJ2-1; 7 bases map to TRBD1. J was trimmed by 1 base and V by 6 bases; bases with no gene match: 3. CDR1 MNHEY and CDR2 SVGAGI come from the germline V gene. This CDR3 region has 14 residues. The CDR3 region has the DNA TGTGCCAGCAGACTGGGACAGTCCTACAATGAGCAGTTCTTC. It specifies CASRLGQSYNEQFF.

This clone was recorded a few times. The V call is TRBV7-2, the J call TRBJ1-1; D remains unclear. V lost 3 bases and J 3 bases, leaving 8 bases between the germline ends. The CDR3 sequence is 13 residues long. CDR1 and CDR2 from the germline V gene are SGHTA and FQGNSA. The CDR3: CASSFTGYTEAFF. As DNA, the CDR3 is TGTGCCAGCAGCTTCACCGGGTACACTGAAGCTTTCTTT.

V gene TRBV5-6 combines with J gene TRBJ2-7, with D tentatively TRBD1 (5 bases). CDR3 length: 15 amino acids. The V and J ends lost 2 bases and 0 bases respectively, with 12 bases between them. Germline V gene sequence: CDR1 SGHDT, CDR2 YYEEEE. This chain's CDR3 is CASSLDWGISYEQYF. Here the CDR3 DNA reads TGTGCCAGCAGCTTAGATTGGGGCATCTCCTACGAGCAGTACTTC.

This sequence joins TRBV28 and TRBJ2-3, with 7 positions matching TRBD1. V lost 10 bases and J lost 0; bases outside the gene matches: 4. Germline V gene data show CDR1 as MDHEN and CDR2 as SYDVKM. The CDR3 spans 13 residues. The CDR3, as DNA: TGTGCCACCTCGACAGGGAGCACAGATACGCAGTATTTT. Encoded protein: CATSTGSTDTQYF.

The chain combines TRBV30 with TRBJ2-7, with a weak D call TRBD2 (5 bases). The germline gives CDR1 GTSNPN, CDR2 SVGIG (reference sequence). Deletions cut 3 bases from V and 4 bases from J, with 13 bases between. The CDR3 has 13 residues. CDR3 region: CAWSPRERYEQYF. CDR3 sequence (DNA): TGTGCCTGGAGCCCCCGGGAAAGGTACGAGCAGTACTTC.

With respect to this clone: The junction departs from the called germline gene at one end, perhaps through a read error. The rearrangement uses TRBV7-9 and TRBJ2-2, with D possibly TRBD2 on 5 matching bases. Germline V gives CDR1 SEHNR, CDR2 FQNEAQ (reference sequence). The CDR3 is 16 amino acids. This CDR3 reads CSSSLNLGRDTGELFF. The DNA for the CDR3 is TGTTCCAGCAGCTTAAACTTAGGGCGGGACACCGGGGAGCTGTTTTTT.

CDR3 sequence (DNA): TGTGCCAGCAGCCGGGTCAGGGCACAGTCCGCTGAAGCTTTCTTT. Its translation is CASSRVRAQSAEAFF. The gene calls are TRBV7-6 and TRBJ1-1, with a possible D match to TRBD1 (5 bases). V lost 5 bases to trimming and J lost 6 bases, with 19 bases between them. The germline CDR1 and CDR2 sequences are SGHVS and FNYEAQ. The CDR3 extends over 15 amino acids.

This clone was detected once. This sequence joins TRBV5-4 and TRBJ1-4, with unresolved D. CDR1 and CDR2 from the germline V gene are SGHNT and YYREEE (reference sequence). CDR3 size: 15 residues. Trimming left V 4 bases short and J 6 bases short, with 16 bases between. CDR3 bases: TGTGCCAGCAGCGACTACAGAGCATCCGATGAAAAACTGTTTTTT. Translated: CASSDYRASDEKLFF. Using reference TRBV5-4 and TRBJ1-4 for the parts outside the CDR3, the full variable domain is ETGVTQSPTHLIKTRGQQVTLRCSSQSGHNTVSWYQQALGQGPQFIFQYYREEENGRGNFPPRFSGLQFPNYSSELNVNALELDDSALYLCASSDYRASDEKLFFGSGTQLSVL.

The chain has TRBV6-5 and TRBJ2-2; D is perhaps TRBD2 (5 bases). The CDR3 runs to 15 residues. Germline lookup yields CDR1 MNHEY and CDR2 SVGAGI. Between the trimmed V and J ends, which lost 2 bases and 1 base, there was a span of 8 bases. The CDR3: CASSYLAGNTGELFF. The CDR3 DNA is TGTGCCAGCAGTTACCTAGCAGGGAACACCGGGGAGCTGTTTTTT.

This clone was counted once. The chain combines TRBV11-2 with TRBJ2-2; 14 bases are a match to TRBD2. Germline CDR1 and CDR2: SGHAT and FQNNGV. The CDR3 length is 18 residues. V shed 5 bases, J shed 6 bases, and the junction held 11 bases outside the gene matches. The CDR3 coding sequence is TGTGCCAGCAGCCCCCGACTAGCGGGAGGGCCGAGAGCCGGGGAGCTGTTTTTT. It codes for CASSPRLAGGPRAGELFF.

This chain joins TRBV5-6 and TRBJ1-1; possible D gene TRBD1, 5 bases. V gave up 4 bases and J gave up 1 base, with 17 bases separating them. The germline V gene has CDR1 SGHDT and CDR2 YYEEEE. The CDR3 runs 16 residues. The CDR3 bases are TGTGCCAGCAGCCGGGGGATAGCATCGGGGAACACTGAAGCTTTCTTT. This encodes CASSRGIASGNTEAFF.

In its sample, this clone was seen a few times. The chain recombines TRBV7-9 with TRBJ2-1; 13 bases line up with TRBD2. From germline, CDR1 is SEHNR and CDR2 FQNEAQ (reference sequence). V shed 5 bases, J shed 7 bases, and the junction held 8 bases outside the gene matches. The CDR3 sequence is 16 residues long. The CDR3 loop reads CASSPLRLAGGNEQFF. CDR3 nucleotide sequence: TGTGCCAGCAGCCCACTACGACTAGCGGGAGGTAATGAGCAGTTCTTC.

As concerns this clone: One end of the junction does not line up with germline, which may come from a read error. This rearrangement joins TRBV15 to TRBJ1-2; 10 bases agree with TRBD1. Germline-derived CDR1 and CDR2 are LNHNV and YYDKDF (reference sequence). The CDR3 runs 15 residues. The CDR3 DNA is TGTGCCGCCAGCCCGCGGGACAGGGGCAACTATGGCTACACCTTC. Its translation is CAASPRDRGNYGYTF.

This clone was seen only a few times. This rearrangement joins TRBV18 to TRBJ1-3; 7 nucleotides align to TRBD1. Germline V gene sequence: CDR1 KGHSH, CDR2 LQKENI. This CDR3 has 15 residues. The junction had 8 bases not matched to a gene; V was cut back by 6 bases and J by 3 bases. This CDR3 reads CASSGDRVGGNTIYF. The CDR3 nucleotides are TGTGCCAGCTCCGGTGACAGGGTTGGTGGAAACACCATATATTTT.